The source of this T cell receptor (beta chain) is a study of blood T cells in healthy people across ages. V dropped 0 bases and J dropped 4 bases, with 18 bases sitting between them. The CDR3 is made up of 17 amino acids. Germline-derived CDR1 and CDR2 are LGHNA and YSLEER. Primers used in a second PCR of about 6 to 11 cycles were a sample-barcoded 5' primer and a J-beta primer mix. TCRdb called the 5' RACE reads again in MiXCR, with one record for every CDR3 protein. The sample records 1.5 million to 2 million distinct CDR3 sequences, about 50% being singletons. This sequence originates from a woman in her forties in good health. The material sequenced was blood. This sequence joins TRBV4-3 and TRBJ2-5, with a weak D call TRBD2 (6 bases). The CDR3 is CASSQDPQTLGGETQYF. CDR3 coding DNA: TGCGCCAGCAGCCAAGATCCACAGACGTTGGGGGGAGAGACCCAGTACTTC.